This T cell receptor beta chain was identified in a study of brain T cells in children with intractable seizures. Overall study findings and caveats: Patients' HCMV serostatus was unknown; virus specificity rests on CDR3 similarity alone. Clones missing pre-surgery may reflect undersampling of that blood sample.

As to time point: blood from clinic visit 5 months post-surgery; TSC patient then seizure free. Sequencing was limited to surgery cases with top T cell transcript signatures in brain tissue. Patients received at least one anti-epileptic drug before surgery. Note on this clone: Its cognate antigen is unknown.

Germline CDR1 LNHDA, CDR2 SQIVND (reference sequence). V gave up 8 bases and J gave up 0 bases; unmatched junction bases: 6. The CDR3 totals 17 residues. Assay used: immunoSEQ multiplex PCR; TCRdb lists only in-frame clones, some missing. The sample carries under 400,000 clones, over 90% recorded once. This clonotype was obtained from a boy in the first two years of life with tuberous sclerosis and intractable seizures. The sample here was peripheral blood, taken about 5 months after surgery. V usage is TRBV19 and J usage is TRBJ2-1; 14 bases align to TRBD2. The CDR3 DNA follows: TGTGCCAGTCTGGGACTAGCGGGAGACTCCTCCTACAATGAGCAGTTCTTC. Amino acids: CASLGLAGDSSYNEQFF.